A single TCR beta chain is shown here with its context. Produced via immunoSEQ multiplex PCR; TCRdb's table is partial and in-frame only. The sample lists tens of thousands of clones, 94% occurring once. This sample stems from a study of T cell changes during pregnancy in multiple sclerosis. Trimming removed 5 bases from V and 0 bases from J, with 10 bases in between. Germline CDR1 SQVTM, CDR2 ANQGSEA. The CDR3 spans 13 residues. V and J are TRBV29-1 and TRBJ2-5; a possible D gene is TRBD1 (6 bases). This material consisted of peripheral blood, taken after pregnancy. The TCR was taken from a female donor in good health, enrolled as a control in a pregnancy study. Here the CDR3 DNA reads TGCAGCGTTCAGGGGCACTACCAAGAGACCCAGTACTTC. As protein: CSVQGHYQETQYF.